This is a list of T cell receptor beta chains from one sample in a study of Graves' ophthalmopathy and Graves' hyperthyroidism. In TCRdb, the multiplex PCR reads were re-called with MiXCR into one record per CDR3 protein. The table lists 680,000 or so distinct CDR3 sequences, around a fifth of them singletons. Sequenced: peripheral blood. These receptors all come from a young woman with stable Graves' hyperthyroidism. Some clones in this sample may be carry-over from other donors' samples. Both conserved end residues are part of each CDR3. Fields, in order: V gene, J gene, D gene, clone size, CDR3 protein, CDR3 DNA. A D gene is named only where the DNA matches it firmly. Rows give clone size only sometimes, using once, few, many, or a class for an expanded clone.

>TRBV7-8|TRBJ1-2|TRBD1|-
CASSLDLTGEGGYTF
TGTGCCAGCAGCCTTGACCTCACAGGGGAGGGTGGCTACACCTTC
>TRBV12-3/TRBV12-4|TRBJ1-1|TRBD1|many
CASQGATSSGTEAFF
TGTGCCAGCCAGGGGGCCACGAGCTCCGGCACTGAAGCTTTCTTT
>TRBV28|TRBJ1-2|TRBD1|-
CASSLSADRGHYGYTF
TGTGCCAGCAGTTTAAGCGCGGACAGGGGCCACTATGGCTACACCTTC
>TRBV6-5|TRBJ1-1|-|-
CASSYSNSVYTEAFF
TGTGCCAGCAGTTACTCGAACAGCGTCTACACTGAAGCTTTCTTT
>TRBV28|TRBJ2-1|-|-
CASSSFGTNYNEQFF
TGTGCCAGCAGTTCCTTCGGGACCAACTACAATGAGCAGTTCTTC
>TRBV13|TRBJ1-4|-|-
CASSPRGATNEKLFF
TGTGCCAGCAGCCCCAGGGGAGCAACTAATGAAAAACTGTTTTTT
>TRBV12-3/TRBV12-4|TRBJ1-5|-|many
CASSLNQPQHF
TGTGCCAGCAGTTTAAATCAGCCCCAGCATTTT
>TRBV11-2|TRBJ1-1|TRBD1|-
CASSFRDRGLAEAFF
TGTGCCAGCAGTTTCCGGGACAGGGGGCTGGCTGAAGCTTTCTTT
>TRBV12-3/TRBV12-4|TRBJ2-4|-|-
CASSPPNETKNIKYF
TGTGCCAGCAGTCCCCCAAACGAAACCAAAAACATTAAGTACTTC
>TRBV12-3/TRBV12-4|TRBJ2-5|-|many
CASSMQLQETQYF
TGTGCCAGCAGCATGCAACTGCAGGAGACCCAGTACTTC
>TRBV6-1|TRBJ2-7|-|-
CASSEFWNEQYF
TGTGCCAGCAGTGAATTTTGGAATGAGCAGTACTTC
>TRBV14|TRBJ2-7|-|many
CASSQDGREFYEQYF
TGTGCCAGCAGCCAAGACGGCAGGGAATTTTACGAGCAGTACTTC
>TRBV29-1|TRBJ1-2|-|many
CSAGGAGRDYGYTF
TGCAGCGCCGGAGGGGCAGGTCGGGACTATGGCTACACCTTC
>TRBV27|TRBJ1-2|TRBD1|many
CASSFQTGGSGYTF
TGTGCCAGCAGTTTCCAAACAGGGGGCAGTGGCTACACCTTC